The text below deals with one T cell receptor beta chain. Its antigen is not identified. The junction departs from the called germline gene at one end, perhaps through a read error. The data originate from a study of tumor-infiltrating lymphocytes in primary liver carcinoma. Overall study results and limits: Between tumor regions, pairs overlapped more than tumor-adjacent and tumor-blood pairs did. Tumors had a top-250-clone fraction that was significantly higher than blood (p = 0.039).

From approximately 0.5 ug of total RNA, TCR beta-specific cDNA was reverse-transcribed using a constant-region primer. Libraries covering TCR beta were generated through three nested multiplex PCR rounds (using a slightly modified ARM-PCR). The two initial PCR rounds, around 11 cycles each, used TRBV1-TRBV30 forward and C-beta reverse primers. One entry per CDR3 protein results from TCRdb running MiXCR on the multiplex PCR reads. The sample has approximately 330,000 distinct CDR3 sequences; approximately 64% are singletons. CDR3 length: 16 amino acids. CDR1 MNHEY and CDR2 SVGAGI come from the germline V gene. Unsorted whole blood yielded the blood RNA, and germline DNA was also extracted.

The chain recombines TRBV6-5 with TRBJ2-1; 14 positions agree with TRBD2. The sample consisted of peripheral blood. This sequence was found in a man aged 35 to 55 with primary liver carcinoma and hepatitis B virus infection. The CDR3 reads CASSPGFGTSGGGQLF. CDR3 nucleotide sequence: TGTGCCAGCAGTCCCGGCTTTGGGACTAGCGGGGGTGGGCAGCTCTTC.